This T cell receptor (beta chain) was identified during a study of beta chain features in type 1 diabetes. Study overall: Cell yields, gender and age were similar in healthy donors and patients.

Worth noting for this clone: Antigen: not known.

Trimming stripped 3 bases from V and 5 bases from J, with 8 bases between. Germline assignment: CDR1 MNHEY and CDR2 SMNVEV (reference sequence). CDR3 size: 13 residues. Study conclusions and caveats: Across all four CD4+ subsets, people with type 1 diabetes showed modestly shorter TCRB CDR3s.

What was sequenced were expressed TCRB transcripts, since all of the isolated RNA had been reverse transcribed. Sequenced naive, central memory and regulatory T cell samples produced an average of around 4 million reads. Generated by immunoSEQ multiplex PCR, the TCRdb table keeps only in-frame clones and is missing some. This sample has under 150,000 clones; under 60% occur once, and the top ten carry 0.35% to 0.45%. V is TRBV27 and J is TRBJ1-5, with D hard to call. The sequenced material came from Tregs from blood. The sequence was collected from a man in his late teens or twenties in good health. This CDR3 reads CASSFRGHQPQHF. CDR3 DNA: TGTGCCAGCAGTTTTCGGGGTCATCAGCCCCAGCATTTT.